The T cell receptor beta chain under discussion was sequenced for a study of control samples from healthy donors and cancer patients. CDR3 length equals 13 residues. V was trimmed by 5 bases and J by 4 bases, leaving 10 bases between them. CDR1 is SGHRS, CDR2 YFSETQ, per germline. The data were produced by immunoSEQ multiplex PCR, yet TCRdb's version contains in-frame clones alone and is incomplete. The sample holds about 100,000 clones, roughly 87% seen once. The sequenced material came from blood. V usage is TRBV5-1 and J usage is TRBJ2-1, with D uncertain. The TCR was taken from a woman aged 45 to 65 in good health. The CDR3 bases are TGCGCCAGCAGGGATTCGGCATACAATGAGCAGTTCTTC. Protein sequence: CASRDSAYNEQFF.